The 3 T cell receptor beta chains listed next were all sequenced from one sample in a study of beta chain features in type 1 diabetes. Every bit of the isolated RNA underwent reverse transcription, so sequencing read expressed TCRB transcripts. Some clones are missing from TCRdb's copy, which holds only in-frame ones; the method was immunoSEQ multiplex PCR. The data show just over 450,000 clones, roughly 30% seen once. The specimen was naive CD4+ T cells from blood. The receptors stem from a man between 18 and 29 years old in good health.

In DNA, the CDR3 is TGTGCCAGCAGCGTCTCACAGGGGGGCCTTCGCACAGATACGCAGTATTTT. Translation: CASSVSQGGLRTDTQYF. V gene TRBV7-2 combines with J gene TRBJ2-3; 8 nucleotides line up with TRBD1. V dropped 5 bases and J dropped 1; count of bases not matched to a gene: 11. The CDR3 sequence is 17 residues long. Germline CDR1 and CDR2: SGHTA and FQGNSA.

The CDR3 bases are TGTGCCAGCATTACCCCGGGGGCACTGGAGACCCAGTACTTC. This translates into CASITPGALETQYF. V gene TRBV6-1 combines with J gene TRBJ2-5; D is possibly TRBD1 or TRBD2 (6 bases each). CDR1 MNHNS and CDR2 SASEGT come from the germline V gene. V was cut by 7 bases and J by 5 bases, with 17 bases left in between. The CDR3 contains 14 residues.

This clone was counted a few times. V usage is TRBV29-1 and J usage is TRBJ2-7, with D unresolved. This CDR3 contains 11 residues. V lost 5 bases and J lost 2, with 7 bases in between. Germline V gene data show CDR1 as SQVTM and CDR2 as ANQGSEA. The CDR3: CSVTETYEQYF. Written as DNA, the CDR3 is TGCAGCGTTACAGAGACCTACGAGCAGTACTTC.